Listed below are T cell receptor beta chains from one sample, sequenced in a study of CD8+ T cells in alopecia areata. Here immunoSEQ multiplex PCR was the method, and the copy in TCRdb shows in-frame clones only, minus some. The table has hundreds of thousands of clones, roughly two thirds seen once. The sample consisted of CD4+ T cells sorted from blood, taken at week 0. The receptors come from a human donor with alopecia areata. Each CDR3 is given with its conserved first and last residue. D genes are given only for firm matches. Where a row states a size, it is once, few, many or the class of an expanded clone; other rows omit it.

j_call | clone_size | v_call | d_call | cdr3_aa | cdr3_nt
TRBJ1-3 | - | TRBV30 | - | CAWNRGVGQNTIYF | TGTGCCTGGAACCGCGGCGTGGGCCAAAACACCATATATTTT
TRBJ2-7 | - | TRBV7-9 | - | CASSLVLGAGYEQYF | TGTGCCAGCAGCTTGGTTTTGGGGGCTGGGTACGAGCAGTACTTC
TRBJ1-5 | few | TRBV15 | - | CATRRELNSNQPQHF | TGTGCCACCCGCCGTGAACTTAATAGCAATCAGCCCCAGCATTTT
TRBJ2-3 | - | TRBV7-3 | - | CASSLTPGDTQYF | TGTGCCAGCAGCTTAACCCCCGGAGATACGCAGTATTTT
TRBJ2-6 | - | TRBV9 | - | CASSVLGSGANVLTF | TGTGCCAGCAGCGTGTTAGGCTCTGGGGCCAACGTCCTGACTTTC
TRBJ2-7 | - | TRBV29-1 | - | CSAWIGGGGYEQYF | TGCAGCGCGTGGATAGGGGGGGGCGGCTACGAGCAGTACTTC
TRBJ1-2 | few | TRBV20-1 | - | CSASTGHGYTF | TGCAGTGCTAGCACAGGGCATGGCTACACCTTC
TRBJ2-1 | - | TRBV2 | - | CASSETGANNEQFF | TGTGCCAGCAGTGAGACAGGAGCTAACAATGAGCAGTTCTTC
TRBJ2-7 | - | TRBV9 | TRBD2 | CASSAGLPSYEQYF | TGTGCCAGCAGCGCGGGACTACCCTCCTACGAGCAGTACTTC
TRBJ2-7 | - | TRBV2 | - | CASSYDSYEQYF | TGTGCCAGCAGTTATGATTCCTACGAGCAGTACTTC
TRBJ1-2 | - | TRBV5-4 | - | CASSLVGGGYGYTF | TGTGCCAGCAGCTTGGTGGGCGGAGGCTATGGCTACACCTTC
TRBJ2-1 | - | TRBV2 | - | CASKTGSYNEQFF | TGTGCCAGTAAAACAGGGAGCTACAATGAGCAGTTCTTC
TRBJ2-1 | few | TRBV10-3 | TRBD2 | CANRTSGGARNEQFF | TGTGCCAACCGGACTAGCGGGGGTGCTCGTAATGAGCAGTTCTTC
TRBJ1-1 | few | TRBV30 | - | CAWSPPNTEAFF | TGTGCCTGGAGTCCACCAAACACTGAAGCTTTCTTT
TRBJ1-2 | - | TRBV30 | - | CAWSADTNYGYTF | TGTGCCTGGAGCGCGGACACAAACTATGGCTACACCTTC
TRBJ2-7 | - | TRBV6-6 | - | CASSYGISYEQYF | TGTGCCAGCAGTTACGGGATCTCCTACGAGCAGTACTTC
TRBJ2-7 | - | TRBV15 | - | CATSTPIKFNIYEQYF | TGTGCCACCAGCACACCGATCAAGTTTAATATCTACGAGCAGTACTTC
TRBJ2-3 | - | TRBV7-8 | TRBD1 | CASSVPGTGNPDTQYF | TGTGCCAGCAGCGTACCCGGGACAGGGAACCCAGATACGCAGTATTTT
TRBJ1-2 | once | TRBV30 | - | CAWSGLWDYTF | TGTGCCTGGAGCGGGCTGTGGGACTACACCTTC
TRBJ2-2 | - | TRBV5-1 | TRBD2 | CASSQLRGGNTGELFF | TGCGCCAGCAGCCAGCTCCGCGGGGGTAACACCGGGGAGCTGTTTTTT
TRBJ2-7 | - | TRBV7-2 | - | CASSLGRGNEQYF | TGTGCCAGCAGCCTGGGCCGGGGGAACGAGCAGTACTTC
TRBJ2-7 | - | TRBV2 | TRBD1 | CASAWDRDYEQYF | TGTGCCAGCGCCTGGGACAGGGACTACGAGCAGTACTTC
TRBJ1-1 | - | TRBV11-2 | - | CASSNRRMNTEAFF | TGTGCCAGCAGCAACCGACGGATGAACACTGAAGCTTTCTTT
TRBJ1-1 | - | TRBV27 | - | CASSPTGLQSAEAFF | TGTGCCAGCAGTCCAACTGGTCTTCAATCGGCTGAAGCTTTCTTT
TRBJ1-1 | - | TRBV29-1 | - | CSVEDRPAFF | TGCAGCGTTGAAGATCGTCCCGCTTTCTTT
TRBJ1-1 | - | TRBV7-6 | - | CASSLTGHEAFF | TGTGCCAGCAGCTTAACAGGGCACGAAGCTTTCTTT
TRBJ2-7 | - | TRBV9 | TRBD2 | CASSPRDSGGAYEQYF | TGTGCCAGCAGCCCTCGCGATAGCGGGGGGGCCTACGAGCAGTACTTC
TRBJ2-2 | - | TRBV2 | - | CASSSGFGELFF | TGTGCCAGCAGTTCCGGGTTCGGGGAGCTGTTTTTT